Below are 17 T cell receptor beta chains sequenced from a single sample in a study of blood T cell repertoires in COVID-19. Data came from immunoSEQ multiplex PCR; TCRdb stores just in-frame clones and leaves some out. The table shows more than 75,000 clones, with 70% to 85% occurring only once. Sequencing used peripheral blood. The origin of the receptors is a human donor in a cohort sampled during active COVID-19.

The chain recombines TRBV27 with TRBJ2-3, with D unresolved. The CDR3 totals 14 residues. The V and J ends lost 1 base and 0 bases respectively, with 5 bases between them. The germline CDR1 and CDR2 sequences are MNHEY and SMNVEV (reference sequence). CDR3 in amino acids: CASSLLASTDTQYF. In DNA form, the CDR3 reads TGTGCCAGCAGTTTATTGGCTAGCACAGATACGCAGTATTTT.

The chain uses TRBV6-2 or TRBV6-3 and TRBJ1-5, with 7 bases matching TRBD1. Looked up from germline, CDR1 is MNHEY and CDR2 is SVGEGT. This CDR3 has 16 amino acids. Trimming removed 6 bases from V and 4 bases from J; junction bases left unmatched: 12. The CDR3: CASSPRTGLTNQPQHF. The CDR3 nucleotides are TGTGCCAGCAGCCCCCGGACAGGACTGACTAATCAGCCCCAGCATTTT.

The rearrangement uses TRBV7-9 and TRBJ2-7; D might be TRBD1 (7 bases). Trimming left V 0 bases short and J 7 bases short, with 19 bases between. This CDR3 contains 16 residues. Germline V lookup: CDR1 SEHNR, CDR2 FQNEAQ (reference sequence). DNA of the CDR3: TGTGCCAGCAGCTTAGCGGTCGGCAGGGGGGCGAGGGAGCAGTACTTC. Translating it yields CASSLAVGRGAREQYF.

The chain employs TRBV6-6 and TRBJ1-1, with D possibly matching TRBD1 (5 bases). CDR3 length: 12 residues. CDR1 and CDR2 from the germline V gene are MNHNY and SVGAGI (reference sequence). V was pared by 3 bases and J by 6 bases, with 8 bases between. The CDR3 DNA follows: TGTGCCAGCAGTTATCCCAGGGCTGAAGCTTTCTTT. Its protein product is CASSYPRAEAFF.

V gene TRBV19 combines with J gene TRBJ2-5; a possible D gene is TRBD1 (6 bases). This CDR3 has 14 residues. V was cut by 5 bases and J by 5 bases, with 15 bases left in between. CDR1 LNHDA and CDR2 SQIVND come from the germline V gene (reference sequence). The CDR3 is CASSLQGYWETQYF. The CDR3 nucleotides are TGTGCCAGTAGTCTCCAGGGGTACTGGGAGACCCAGTACTTC.

This clone was counted a single time. The rearrangement joins TRBV6-5 to TRBJ2-7, with unresolved D. The V end lost 8 bases, the J end lost 3 bases, and 11 bases lay between the germline ends. Looked up from germline, CDR1 is MNHEY and CDR2 is SVGAGI. The CDR3 consists of 12 residues. Here the CDR3 DNA reads TGTGCCAGCGGGCACAGAAACTACGAGCAGTACTTC. Its translation: CASGHRNYEQYF.

The rearrangement links TRBV5-1 to TRBJ2-1, with unresolved D. V was clipped by 0 bases and J by 9 bases, with 13 bases between them. The CDR3 has 14 amino acids. The V gene's germline CDR1 is SGHRS and CDR2 YFSETQ. The CDR3 here is CASSLELPIAEQFF. Written as DNA, the CDR3 is TGCGCCAGCAGCTTGGAGCTACCGATCGCTGAGCAGTTCTTC. The full variable domain, rest sourced from reference TRBV5-1 and TRBJ2-1, is KAGVTQTPRYLIKTRGQQVTLSCSPISGHRSVSWYQQTPGQGLQFLFEYFSETQRNKGNFPGRFSGRQFSNSRSEMNVSTLELGDSALYLCASSLELPIAEQFFGPGTRLTVL.

This chain connects TRBV30 to TRBJ2-3; D remains ambiguous. The length of the CDR3 is 14 residues. Germline V lookup: CDR1 GTSNPN, CDR2 SVGIG (reference sequence). V dropped 7 bases and J dropped 0 bases, with 14 bases sitting between them. In DNA, the CDR3 is TGTGCCTCGATTTGCGGCGGTAGCACAGATACGCAGTATTTT. It codes for CASICGGSTDTQYF.

CDR3 in DNA: TGTGCCAGCAGCTTAGTTGGGACAGGGGGAAATGAGCAGTTCTTC. Its translation: CASSLVGTGGNEQFF. The V and J genes are TRBV7-8 and TRBJ2-1; TRBD1 aligns across 11 bases. This CDR3 comprises 15 residues. The V gene end was trimmed by 1 base and the J gene end by 7 bases; junction bases not matched to a gene: 3. The germline CDR1 and CDR2 sequences are SGHVS and FQNEAQ.

This clone was found a few times. This rearrangement joins TRBV9 to TRBJ2-3; 11 bases match TRBD2. The CDR3 spans 15 residues. Germline V gene sequence: CDR1 SGDLS, CDR2 YYNGEE. V gave up 4 bases and J gave up 4 bases; unmatched junction bases: 5. CDR3 sequence (DNA): TGTGCCAGCAGCCGTAGCGGGGGGGCCGCAGATACGCAGTATTTT. Translating gives CASSRSGGAADTQYF.

The chain combines TRBV3-1 (or the pseudogene TRBV3-2) with TRBJ1-5; D is undetermined. Germline CDR1 and CDR2: LGHDT and YNNKEL (reference sequence). The germline V and J ends were trimmed by 2 bases and 0 bases, with 11 bases remaining between them. There are 16 residues in the CDR3. The CDR3 DNA follows: TGTGCCAGCAGCCAATCGTCCGGTGGTAGCAATCAGCCCCAGCATTTT. This encodes CASSQSSGGSNQPQHF.

The V gene is TRBV25-1, the J gene TRBJ2-3; weak D call: TRBD1 (7 bases). Trimming stripped 2 bases from V and 5 bases from J, with 20 bases between. CDR3 length: 17 amino acids. CDR1 MGHDK and CDR2 SYGVNS come from the germline V gene. CDR3 in amino acids: CASSEGGPGGTGDTQYF. In DNA, the CDR3 is TGTGCCAGCAGTGAAGGGGGGCCAGGGGGAACTGGAGATACGCAGTATTTT.

This rearrangement joins TRBV20-1 to TRBJ2-3, with D possibly matching TRBD1 (5 bases). The CDR3 length is 11 residues. Germline CDR1 reads DFQATT; CDR2 reads SNEGSKA (reference sequence). The germline V and J ends were trimmed by 6 bases and 9 bases, with 13 bases remaining between them. As DNA, the CDR3 is TGCAGTGCCCCGCAGGCAGGGACGCAGTATTTT. Amino acid sequence: CSAPQAGTQYF.

The chain carries TRBV5-1 and TRBJ2-7; 10 bases align to TRBD1. This CDR3 has 15 residues. Germline V gene sequence: CDR1 SGHRS, CDR2 YFSETQ. V lost 4 bases and J lost 2; bases outside the gene matches: 6. CDR3 amino acids: CASSPRQGAAYEQYF. The CDR3 DNA reads TGCGCCAGCAGCCCAAGACAGGGGGCAGCCTACGAGCAGTACTTC.

This clone was counted only a few times. This chain connects TRBV18 to TRBJ2-7; TRBD1 aligns across 9 bases. This CDR3 region has 15 residues. Germline trimming cut 0 bases from V and 2 bases from J; bases unmatched to any gene: 2. From germline, CDR1 is KGHSH and CDR2 LQKENI. CDR3 region: CASSPPQGATYEQYF. In DNA form, the CDR3 reads TGTGCCAGCTCACCACCACAGGGGGCCACCTACGAGCAGTACTTC.

The chain employs TRBV6-5 and TRBJ1-4, with 8 bases identical to TRBD1. Per the germline V gene, CDR1 is MNHEY and CDR2 is SVGAGI. The CDR3 extends over 14 amino acids. The V segment lost 6 bases and the J segment 11 bases; nucleotides outside the gene matches: 11. This CDR3 reads CASSRGQGLRKLFF. The CDR3 nucleotides are TGTGCCAGCAGCAGGGGGCAGGGCCTGAGGAAACTGTTTTTT.

This clone appeared a single time. V and J are TRBV11-2 and TRBJ2-7; 8 nucleotides match TRBD1. The CDR3 runs to 14 residues. In germline, CDR1 is SGHAT, CDR2 FQNNGV. J was trimmed by 6 bases and V by 5 bases; bases with no gene match: 9. Here the CDR3 DNA reads TGTGCCAGCAGCCAGACTACAGGGGGAGGCGAGCAGTACTTC. Protein: CASSQTTGGGEQYF.